The source of this T cell receptor beta chain is a study of cytomegalovirus exposure and HLA in healthy donors. Study background: Unique TCRs numbering some 80 million, obtained from HLA-typed donors, made up an early data release. Genetic ancestry analysis placed about 84% of the 400 or so donors that were genotyped in the Caucasian-associated cluster. The study, taken as a whole, reports: A later analysis associated approximately 17,000 TCR beta sequences with HLA alleles at a 0.05 false discovery rate.

Note on this clone: The antigen remains unidentified.

Vbeta (60) and Jbeta (13) primers were used in the PCR. TCRdb keeps only in-frame clones here, not all; method: immunoSEQ multiplex PCR. This sample has about 150,000 clones, with about 75% found just once. V gave up 5 bases and J gave up 9 bases; unmatched junction bases: 10. CDR3 length equals 12 residues. Germline V gene data show CDR1 as SQVTM and CDR2 as ANQGSEA. This TCR derives from a man in his late teens or twenties in good health and CMV-seropositive. Sequencing used PBMCs. V and J are TRBV29-1 and TRBJ2-7; 7 bases line up with TRBD1. The CDR3: CSVMRSGGGQYF. CDR3 in DNA: TGCAGCGTTATGAGGTCAGGGGGTGGGCAGTACTTC.